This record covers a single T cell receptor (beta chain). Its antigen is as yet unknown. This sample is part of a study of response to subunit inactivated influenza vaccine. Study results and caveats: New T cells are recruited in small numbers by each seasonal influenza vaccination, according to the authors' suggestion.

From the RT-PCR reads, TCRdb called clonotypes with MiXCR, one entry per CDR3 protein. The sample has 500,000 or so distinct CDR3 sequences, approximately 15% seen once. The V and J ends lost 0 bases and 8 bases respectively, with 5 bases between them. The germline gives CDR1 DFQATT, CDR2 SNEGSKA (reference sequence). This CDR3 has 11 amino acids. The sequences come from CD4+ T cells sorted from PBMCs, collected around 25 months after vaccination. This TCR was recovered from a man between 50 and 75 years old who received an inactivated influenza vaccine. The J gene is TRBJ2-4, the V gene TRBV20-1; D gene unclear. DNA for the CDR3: TGCAGTGCTAGAGAGAGCCACATTCAGTACTTC. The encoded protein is CSARESHIQYF.